This T cell receptor beta chain was identified in a study of immune heterogeneity within non-small cell lung tumors (dated by TCRdb to the late 2010s). About the full investigation: By histology, a few squamous cell carcinomas, around ten non-squamous carcinomas and 1 tumor not otherwise specified were included. The study combined whole-exome sequencing, RNA-seq and TCR beta repertoire sequencing of multiple spatially distinct regions from each NSCLC tumor to examine intratumoral immune heterogeneity. TCR repertoire analysis included 55 to 65 tumor loci from about 16 patients, whereas transcriptome data included only approximately 48 loci from roughly twelve patients. Binding of neoantigens to the HLA alleles of each patient was predicted with netMHCpan-3.0 for mutant peptides of 8 to 11 amino acids. The full study reports these points: High-frequency TCR beta clonotypes were found to be largely distinct between individual patients. Identical dominant CDR3B clonotypes recurred across loci within a patient, yet different tumor locations also harbored unique high-frequency clones. Local T-cell repertoire clonality showed a statistically significant but moderate positive correlation with local tumor mutational burden (R 0.3 to 0.35).

The TCR beta CDR3 region was amplified with a multiplex PCR system, in which a first round of approximately 10 cycles was run using 32 V-gene forward and 13 J-gene reverse primers. The first PCR round used a QIAGEN Multiplex PCR Kit, and the primer sequences were filed in Chinese patent CN105087789A. Illumina universal primers were attached in a second round of PCR run with the Phusion High-Fidelity PCR Kit. Paired-end sequencing of TCR libraries was carried out on the Illumina HiSeq X Ten platform at a read length of 151 bp. The original pipeline was this. Cutadapt removed reads without multiplex PCR primers, PEAR merged read pairs, and MiXCR with default settings called CDR3 regions. Repertoire diversity was assessed by Shannon entropy, and clonality was calculated as one minus the Shannon entropy divided by the ln of the count of productive unique sequences. Clonotypes present at frequencies of at least 0.5% were defined as dominant or high-frequency T-cell clones. The public reads were run again by TCRdb, first through fastp at Q25 and then through MiXCR, and only productive beta chains were kept. Entries that share a CDR3 protein sequence are merged under the most common genes and DNA. TCRdb's processing, not the study's, gives the V and J calls here. The sample table contains 2,500 to 3,500 distinct CDR3 sequences; only one count was recorded for roughly half of them. The top ten clones comprise approximately 10% of the sample.

V lost 1 base and J lost 2 bases; the stretch between them is 2 bases long. The CDR3, cysteine through phenylalanine, is 13 amino acids long. Just CDR3 DNA is preserved here, 39 bases in frame from base 1. The germline V gene (reference sequence) provides CDR1 SEHNR and CDR2 FQNEAQ. Genomic DNA was extracted from bulk tumor tissue and used as the TCR template, and 600 ng gDNA was amplified per sample. During surgery, multiple biopsies were taken from each primary tumor and placed as far apart as possible within the tumor mass. Patients in the study cohort, which was described as untreated, were newly diagnosed NSCLC cases going through curative surgery. The donor group was made up of 15 newly diagnosed non-small cell lung cancer patients undergoing surgery with curative intent. The resected tumor masses were reviewed by two independent pathologists. Only high-quality DNA and RNA samples were carried forward to sequencing.

As regards this clonotype: What antigen it recognizes has not been identified. No per-base quality is available; no much larger clone lies one base away.

Input material: lung tumor tissue. This clonotype originated in a man aged 70-80 years with non-small cell lung cancer. The chain couples TRBV7-9 to TRBJ2-2; no confident D gene assignment can be made. The nucleotide sequence reads TGTGCCAGCAGCTTAGGAAACACCGGGGAGCTGTTTTTT. It translates as CASSLGNTGELFF.